These 16 T cell receptor beta chains share one sample of origin, sequenced in a study of blood T cell repertoires in COVID-19. Clones were read by immunoSEQ multiplex PCR, and TCRdb kept only the in-frame ones, dropping some. The table lists approximately 70,000 clones, roughly 84% of them singletons. The sample consisted of peripheral blood. The receptors derive from a woman in her fifties or sixties with acute or convalescent COVID-19.

This sequence joins TRBV18 and TRBJ1-1; D possibly corresponds to TRBD1 (5 bases). Trimming pared 0 bases from V and 6 bases from J, leaving 20 bases between. Germline-derived CDR1 and CDR2 are KGHSH and LQKENI. The CDR3 length is 17 residues. The CDR3, as DNA: TGTGCCAGCTCACCACCGGTAGCAGGGACTGGGAGGGCTGAAGCTTTCTTT. Translation: CASSPPVAGTGRAEAFF.

The chain employs TRBV6-5 and TRBJ2-7; 9 bases align to TRBD1. This CDR3 has 14 amino acids. V gave up 6 bases and J gave up 2 bases; unmatched junction bases: 5. Germline V lookup: CDR1 MNHEY, CDR2 SVGAGI. The DNA of the CDR3 is TGTGCCAGCAGGCCCGGGACAGGGACCTACGAGCAGTACTTC. Translation: CASRPGTGTYEQYF.

The chain recombines TRBV24-1 with TRBJ2-2; 10 positions agree with TRBD1. The CDR3 contains 14 residues. After removal of 9 bases from V and 5 bases from J, the junction contained 5 bases not matched to a gene. Germline CDR1 and CDR2: KGHDR and SFDVKD. The CDR3 protein is CATPWTGGTGELFF. The CDR3 DNA is TGTGCCACCCCCTGGACAGGGGGTACCGGGGAGCTGTTTTTT.

V is TRBV7-2 and J is TRBJ1-2; TRBD1 aligns across 9 bases. The CDR3 totals 14 residues. CDR1 is SGHTA, CDR2 FQGNSA, per germline. V shed 4 bases and J 8 bases; nucleotides not matched to a gene: 8. The CDR3 sequence is CASSSLGQGGGYTF. CDR3 bases: TGTGCCAGCAGCTCCCTGGGACAGGGCGGAGGCTACACCTTC.

The gene calls are TRBV6-1 and TRBJ1-4, with 7 positions matching TRBD1. J gave up 5 bases and V 1 base, and 4 bases lay outside the gene matches. Germline V gives CDR1 MNHNS, CDR2 SASEGT. The CDR3 totals 15 residues. CDR3 loop: CASSEGVGGNEKLFF. The CDR3 DNA follows: TGTGCCAGCAGTGAAGGGGTAGGGGGCAATGAAAAACTGTTTTTT.

The CDR3: CASSLDVTGDSPLHF. DNA of the CDR3: TGCGCCAGCAGCTTGGACGTGACAGGGGATTCACCCCTCCACTTT. The chain joins TRBV5-1 to TRBJ1-6; 8 bases line up with TRBD1. V trimming: 0 bases; J trimming: 8 bases; junction bases outside the gene matches: 4. The CDR3 covers 15 residues. Germline lookup yields CDR1 SGHRS and CDR2 YFSETQ.

This sequence joins TRBV2 and TRBJ1-6; D uncertain. This CDR3 is built from 13 residues. CDR1 and CDR2 from the germline V gene are SNHLY and FYNNEI. V was trimmed by 7 bases and J by 7 bases, leaving 11 bases between them. The CDR3: CASKQGGNSPLHF. The CDR3 DNA sequence: TGTGCCAGCAAGCAAGGAGGGAATTCACCCCTCCACTTT.

The chain uses TRBV19 and TRBJ1-2; 11 bases line up with TRBD1. Unmatched junction bases numbered 10, after V lost 8 bases and J lost 2 bases. Germline values: CDR1 LNHDA, CDR2 SQIVND (reference sequence). CDR3 size: 16 residues. CDR3 sequence reads: CASLSDRGQSNYGYTF. CDR3 coding DNA: TGTGCCAGTCTCTCGGACAGGGGGCAATCCAACTATGGCTACACCTTC.

The chain couples TRBV15 to TRBJ2-2; D remains unclear. Per germline, CDR1 LNHNV and CDR2 YYDKDF (reference sequence). CDR3 length: 15 amino acids. V was clipped by 0 bases and J by 4 bases, with 9 bases between them. The DNA for the CDR3 is TGTGCCACCAGCAGAGATCAAGTTAGCACCGGGGAGCTGTTTTTT. Residues: CATSRDQVSTGELFF.

The sample holds one count of this clone. CDR3 in amino acids: CASSLGRGFNTDTQYF. In DNA, the CDR3 is TGTGCCAGCAGCCTGGGGAGAGGGTTTAATACAGATACGCAGTATTTT. The chain recombines TRBV5-5 with TRBJ2-3; D is perhaps TRBD2 (5 bases). This CDR3 is 16 amino acids long. The V gene lost 4 bases and the J gene lost 3 bases, with 18 bases spanning the gap. The V gene's germline CDR1 is SGHKS and CDR2 YYEKEE (reference sequence).

This chain uses TRBV7-2 with TRBJ2-1; a weak D match, TRBD2 (5 bases). V shed 1 base and J shed 6 bases, with 10 bases lying between them. The CDR3 runs 14 residues. The germline CDR1 and CDR2 sequences are SGHTA and FQGNSA. CDR3 region: CASSLGFGVNEQFF. As DNA, the CDR3 is TGTGCCAGCAGCTTAGGATTCGGGGTCAATGAGCAGTTCTTC. The whole variable domain, remainder taken from reference TRBV7-2 and TRBJ2-1, is GAGVSQSPSNKVTEKGKDVELRCDPISGHTALYWYRQSLGQGLEFLIYFQGNSAPDKSGLPSDRFSAERTGGSVSTLTIQRTQQEDSAVYLCASSLGFGVNEQFFGPGTRLTVL.

This rearrangement joins TRBV3-1 (or the pseudogene TRBV3-2) to TRBJ1-5; possibly TRBD1 for D (6 bases). V dropped 4 bases and J dropped 7 bases, with 14 bases sitting between them. The CDR3 totals 14 residues. Germline V gene lookup returns CDR1 LGHDT and CDR2 YNNKEL (reference sequence). The CDR3 region is CASSPTGRKQPQHF. The CDR3, as DNA: TGTGCCAGCAGCCCCACAGGGCGGAAACAGCCCCAGCATTTT.

This chain joins TRBV7-6 and TRBJ2-5; D unresolved. This CDR3 is 11 amino acids long. Between the trimmed V and J ends, which lost 4 bases and 5 bases, there was a span of 5 bases. Germline lookup yields CDR1 SGHVS and CDR2 FNYEAQ. The DNA for the CDR3 is TGTGCCAGCAGCTCCGGGGAGACCCAGTACTTC. Residues: CASSSGETQYF.

This chain joins TRBV6-2 or TRBV6-3 and TRBJ2-7, with D perhaps TRBD2 (5 bases). Germline V gene lookup returns CDR1 MNHEY and CDR2 SVGEGT. The CDR3 is made up of 12 amino acids. V lost 6 bases, J lost 4 bases, and 10 bases lay in between. The CDR3 here is CASSAGIYEQYF. As DNA, the CDR3 is TGTGCCAGCAGCGCCGGGATATACGAGCAGTACTTC.

This rearrangement joins TRBV7-3 to TRBJ1-6; no clear D gene. Trimming took off 4 bases at V and 5 bases at J, with 12 bases between the two ends. The V gene's germline CDR1 is SGHTA and CDR2 FQGTGA. The CDR3 extends over 15 amino acids. Here the CDR3 reads CASSSATTNNSPLHF. In DNA, the CDR3 is TGTGCCAGCAGCTCAGCGACTACCAATAATTCACCCCTCCACTTT.

The chain recombines TRBV6-1 with TRBJ2-7, with a weak D call TRBD1 (6 bases). Germline-derived CDR1 and CDR2 are MNHNS and SASEGT. The CDR3 is made up of 15 amino acids. Trimming shortened V by 0 bases and J by 0 bases, and 9 bases separated the two germline ends. The CDR3 DNA sequence: TGTGCCAGCAGTGAAGCGGGGGCCCCCTCCTACGAGCAGTACTTC. It specifies CASSEAGAPSYEQYF.